This TCR beta chain was retrieved from a study of post-analysis software for immune sequencing data. Study-wide results and limits: The five TRBV segments detected at higher frequency in patients than in controls included TRBV5-6, TRBV5-1 and TRBV20-1.

As for this clonotype: Its cognate antigen is unknown.

Sequencing libraries made from TCR beta cDNA carried unique molecular identifiers. TCRdb processed the PCR reads anew with MiXCR; each CDR3 protein has one entry. The repertoire holds 820,000 or so distinct CDR3 sequences, with roughly 50% as singletons. Germline V lookup: CDR1 LNHNV, CDR2 YYDKDF (reference sequence). The CDR3 covers 16 residues. Trimming at V came to 1 base and at J to 13 bases, leaving 10 bases not matched to a gene. The sequencing sample was made of blood. This chain joins TRBV15 and TRBJ2-4; 13 bases fit TRBD2. The origin of this receptor is a girl between 5 and 17 years old with multiple sclerosis. In DNA, the CDR3 is TGTGCCACCAGCAGAGGTACTAGCGGGAGGGCTGGGGAGCAGTACTTC. Protein: CATSRGTSGRAGEQYF.